This passage covers 20 T cell receptor beta chains from one sample sequenced in a study of spatial heterogeneity in lung cancer. Their recognized antigens are unknown. Time point given: sample taken at primary tumor resection. Whole-study findings and limits: Mutation tallies in tumors tracked expanded intratumoral alpha and beta TCR counts.

TCRdb passed the 5' RACE reads through MiXCR, listing each CDR3 protein once. The table shows 7,000 or so distinct CDR3 sequences, with over 5.5% occurring only once. Specimen: lung tumor tissue, collected at surgery. The receptors come from a male donor with early-stage non-small cell lung cancer.

Ten or more counts support this clonotype. The CDR3 region is CSARGTAYEQYF. DNA for the CDR3: TGCAGTGCTAGGGGCACTGCCTACGAGCAGTACTTC. V is TRBV20-1 and J is TRBJ2-7; D is ambiguous. CDR1 and CDR2 from the germline V gene are DFQATT and SNEGSKA (reference sequence). This CDR3 is built from 12 residues. V lost 3 bases and J 2 bases, leaving 8 bases between the germline ends.

V and J are TRBV4-1 and TRBJ2-7; no firm D call. V was cut by 0 bases and J by 1 base, with 10 bases left in between. The CDR3 loop spans 15 amino acids. CDR1 is MGHRA and CDR2 is YSYEKL in the germline V gene. The CDR3: CASSQDLGSSYEQYF. In DNA, the CDR3 is TGCGCCAGCAGCCAAGATCTTGGCAGTTCCTACGAGCAGTACTTC.

This clonotype was observed at least ten times. V is TRBV10-3 and J is TRBJ2-5; TRBD1 agrees at 7 bases. Trimming cost V 7 bases and J 3 bases; bases outside gene matches: 8. The CDR3 has 14 residues. The germline CDR1 and CDR2 sequences are ENHRY and SYGVKD. CDR3 residues: CAINPSDREETQYF. DNA for the CDR3: TGTGCCATCAATCCTTCTGACAGGGAAGAGACCCAGTACTTC.

This clonotype is labeled medium-sized. The chain combines TRBV20-1 with TRBJ1-3, with 12 bases lining up with TRBD1. With V trimmed by 3 bases and J by 2 bases, 14 bases remained unmatched. This CDR3 has 19 amino acids. The germline V gene encodes CDR1 DFQATT and CDR2 SNEGSKA (reference sequence). CDR3 in DNA: TGCAGTGCTAGCAACCCCCGGGACAGGGGGCTTGGCCCTGGAAACACCATATATTTT. Residues: CSASNPRDRGLGPGNTIYF.

At least ten counts were recorded for this clonotype. The chain carries TRBV18 and TRBJ2-1; tentative D call: TRBD2 (6 bases). The V end was cut by 3 bases, the J end by 9 bases, with 18 bases between. CDR1 and CDR2 (germline): KGHSH, LQKENI. The CDR3 has 15 residues. The CDR3 DNA follows: TGTGCCAGCTCACCGGGTCGGGGGACCTACGGTGAGCAGTTCTTC. The encoded protein is CASSPGRGTYGEQFF.

The chain is built from TRBV6-1 and TRBJ1-6; 8 bases agree with TRBD1. The CDR3 runs 16 residues. The V segment lost 8 bases and the J segment 8 bases; nucleotides outside the gene matches: 14. The germline V gene encodes CDR1 MNHNS and CDR2 SASEGT. CDR3 sequence reads: CASGPLGQGLDSPLHF. The DNA of the CDR3 is TGTGCCAGCGGACCACTAGGACAGGGTCTGGATTCACCCCTCCACTTT.

This clonotype rates as medium-sized. This sequence joins TRBV20-1 and TRBJ1-1; 7 positions agree with TRBD1. The CDR3 contains 11 residues. V trimming: 5 bases; J trimming: 11 bases; junction bases outside the gene matches: 8. The germline V gene has CDR1 DFQATT and CDR2 SNEGSKA (reference sequence). The CDR3 region is CSAPDREQAFF. In DNA form, the CDR3 reads TGCAGTGCTCCTGACAGGGAACAGGCTTTCTTT.

This clonotype was picked up a small number of times. The V gene is TRBV9, the J gene TRBJ2-2; unclear D gene. The CDR3 is 12 amino acids. Trimming pared 3 bases from V and 5 bases from J, leaving 5 bases between. Germline lookup yields CDR1 SGDLS and CDR2 YYNGEE. The CDR3 sequence is CASSEGTGELFF. As DNA, the CDR3 is TGTGCCAGCAGCGAGGGAACCGGGGAGCTGTTTTTT.

This clonotype has ten or more counts. The CDR3 is CASSIPTGTSFDEQFF. The DNA of the CDR3 is TGCGCCAGCAGCATCCCTACCGGGACTAGCTTCGATGAGCAGTTCTTC. The J gene is TRBJ2-1, the V gene TRBV5-1; TRBD2 matches 9 bases. The V gene's germline CDR1 is SGHRS and CDR2 YFSETQ. This CDR3 comprises 16 residues. The junction had 13 bases not matched to a gene; V was cut back by 4 bases and J by 8 bases.

This clonotype is categorized as medium-sized. The chain joins TRBV10-3 to TRBJ2-3; D might be TRBD1 or TRBD2, each matching 6 bases. Germline loops: CDR1 ENHRY, CDR2 SYGVKD. The CDR3 is 16 amino acids. The ends were cut back, 0 bases at V and 2 bases at J, with 12 bases in the middle. CDR3 in amino acids: CAISESGGGTTDTQYF. CDR3 DNA sequence: TGTGCCATCAGTGAGTCCGGGGGCGGGACCACAGATACGCAGTATTTT.

This clonotype showed up many times. The J gene is TRBJ2-2, the V gene TRBV29-1; 9 bases are shared with TRBD2. CDR1 and CDR2 from the germline V gene are SQVTM and ANQGSEA. CDR3 length equals 15 residues. After removal of 6 bases from V and 2 bases from J, the junction contained 7 bases not matched to a gene. CDR3 region: CSVDSGSGNTGELFF. CDR3 coding DNA: TGCAGCGTCGATAGCGGGAGCGGTAACACCGGGGAGCTGTTTTTT.

This clonotype was observed at least ten times. V is TRBV6-1 and J is TRBJ2-7; 8 nucleotides match TRBD1. The CDR3 extends over 15 amino acids. The ends lost 6 bases at V and 5 bases at J; junction bases unmatched: 12. The V gene's germline CDR1 is MNHNS and CDR2 SASEGT. Here the CDR3 reads CASSPVRDRHDEQYF. The DNA for the CDR3 is TGTGCCAGCAGCCCGGTACGGGACAGGCACGACGAGCAGTACTTC.

This clonotype is labeled as medium-sized (0.01 to 0.1%). This chain links TRBV29-1 with TRBJ2-3; D call uncertain. This CDR3 spans 10 amino acids. The V end lost 4 bases, the J end lost 1 base, and 0 bases lay between the germline ends. Germline lookup yields CDR1 SQVTM and CDR2 ANQGSEA. CDR3 amino acids: CSVGTDTQYF. The CDR3 DNA is TGCAGCGTTGGCACAGATACGCAGTATTTT.

This clonotype rates as large. V gene TRBV2 combines with J gene TRBJ1-2; D not resolved. The germline V and J ends were trimmed by 2 bases and 2 bases, with 9 bases remaining between them. The CDR3 totals 14 residues. Germline V gene lookup returns CDR1 SNHLY and CDR2 FYNNEI. CDR3 region: CASSERGPNYGYTF. The DNA for the CDR3 is TGTGCCAGCAGTGAACGAGGTCCAAACTATGGCTACACCTTC.

The sample holds many counts of this clonotype. The chain combines TRBV6-5 with TRBJ1-1; D gene ambiguous. The CDR3 is made up of 12 amino acids. Germline-derived CDR1 and CDR2 are MNHEY and SVGAGI. Trimming left V 5 bases short and J 11 bases short, with 15 bases between. The CDR3 sequence: CASSAPGGRAFF. The CDR3 DNA reads TGTGCCAGCAGTGCACCCGGTGGGAGGGCTTTCTTT.

Many counts were recorded for this clonotype. The J gene is TRBJ1-3, the V gene TRBV12-3 or TRBV12-4; 11 positions match TRBD1. This CDR3 region has 16 residues. J lost 6 bases, V lost 7 bases, and 11 bases had no gene match. This CDR3 reads CASTADRGRAENTIYF. In nucleotides, the CDR3 is TGTGCCAGCACCGCGGACAGGGGGCGAGCTGAAAACACCATATATTTT.

This clonotype was counted at least ten times. The chain recombines TRBV5-1 with TRBJ2-1; 9 positions match TRBD1. J gave up 7 bases and V 7 bases, and 15 bases lay outside the gene matches. The CDR3 runs to 16 residues. In germline, CDR1 is SGHRS, CDR2 YFSETQ. The CDR3 here is CASALPGTGLANEQFF. The CDR3 coding sequence is TGCGCCAGCGCCCTCCCCGGGACAGGGTTAGCAAATGAGCAGTTCTTC.

This clonotype was seen ten or more times. The V and J genes are TRBV18 and TRBJ2-5, with 7 bases identical to TRBD1. This CDR3 contains 15 residues. Germline V gene lookup returns CDR1 KGHSH and CDR2 LQKENI. V lost 0 bases to trimming and J lost 1 base; unmatched junction nucleotides: 2. In DNA form, the CDR3 reads TGTGCCAGCTCACCACCGGGGACAGTCCAAGAGACCCAGTACTTC. It yields the protein CASSPPGTVQETQYF.

This chain links TRBV6-1 with TRBJ2-7, with 9 nucleotides matching TRBD1. In germline, CDR1 is MNHNS, CDR2 SASEGT. Unmatched junction bases numbered 15, after V lost 3 bases and J lost 6 bases. The CDR3 loop spans 17 amino acids. The CDR3 DNA reads as TGTGCCAGCAGTGATCGAGCGAAGGACAGGGGATTAGGCGAGCAGTACTTC. This translates into CASSDRAKDRGLGEQYF.

This clonotype has ten or more counts. The chain couples TRBV7-2 to TRBJ2-7; 8 bases match TRBD2. V was pared by 3 bases and J by 3 bases, with 7 bases of the junction left unmatched. CDR3 size: 15 residues. Germline V lookup: CDR1 SGHTA, CDR2 FQGNSA. The CDR3 here is CASSFFSGTGYEQYF. The CDR3 coding sequence is TGTGCCAGCAGCTTCTTTAGCGGGACTGGCTACGAGCAGTACTTC.